This T cell receptor beta chain was obtained from a study of T cells in Graves' hyperthyroidism and ophthalmopathy. Across the study: Upon initial diagnosis and before any treatment, peripheral blood was collected.

Trimming pared 9 bases from V and 2 bases from J, leaving 18 bases between. Germline CDR1 is LNHDA and CDR2 is SQIVND (reference sequence). The CDR3 is made up of 15 amino acids. Amplification yielded TCR beta CDR3 regions, with RNA transcripts as the source. Carried out on the TCR CDR3, a first-round RT-PCR used the HTBI primer set. TCRdb processed the multiplex PCR reads anew with MiXCR; each CDR3 protein has one entry. The table records more than 150,000 distinct CDR3 sequences, more than 15% of them present only once. This clonotype has ten or more counts. The antigen is undetermined. Patients showing uncontrolled infection, other autoimmune disease, pregnancy or lactation were ineligible. General study points: A model of 13 V-J pairs discriminated ophthalmopathy from stable hyperthyroidism.

The chain carries TRBV19 and TRBJ2-3; D is unresolved. This TCR came from a woman in her forties or fifties with Graves' hyperthyroidism. Specimen: blood. Here the CDR3 reads CASRLVPSNTDTQYF. The DNA for the CDR3 is TGTGCCAGCCGCTTAGTCCCCAGCAACACAGATACGCAGTATTTT.